A selection of T cell receptor beta chains follows, all from one sample in a study of T cells in Graves' hyperthyroidism and ophthalmopathy. Using its own MiXCR run on the multiplex PCR reads, TCRdb lists one record per CDR3 protein. The repertoire has about 370,000 distinct CDR3 sequences, roughly 15% of them found once; the top ten carry 15% to 20%. Sequencing was done on a sample of blood. The origin of the receptors is an older woman with Graves' ophthalmopathy. CDR3s include the opening cysteine and the closing phenylalanine or tryptophan. A D gene is named only where the DNA matches it firmly. Some rows mark clone size as missing; the rest say once, few, many or name a class of expanded clone.

j_gene,v_gene,len,d_gene,abundance,CDR3aa,CDR3nt
TRBJ1-2,TRBV29-1,13,TRBD1,few,CSVEPTGIYGYTF,TGCAGCGTTGAACCGACAGGGATCTATGGCTACACCTTC
TRBJ1-6,TRBV6-1,13,-,few,CASRAGDNSPLHF,TGTGCCAGCAGGGCAGGGGATAATTCACCCCTCCACTTT
TRBJ2-7,TRBV12-3/TRBV12-4,13,TRBD1,-,CASSLVGGNEQYF,TGTGCCAGCAGTTTAGTAGGGGGCAACGAGCAGTACTTC
TRBJ2-3,TRBV6-1,14,TRBD1,few,CASSTDRFTDTQYF,TGTGCCAGCAGTACGGACAGGTTCACAGATACGCAGTATTTT
TRBJ1-6,TRBV6-1,16,TRBD1,-,CASRSPGQGAYSPLHF,TGTGCCAGCAGATCTCCGGGACAGGGGGCATATTCACCCCTCCACTTT
TRBJ2-3,TRBV12-3/TRBV12-4,14,TRBD1,many,CASRSQQGADTQYF,TGTGCCAGCAGGTCCCAGCAGGGGGCAGATACGCAGTATTTT
TRBJ1-6,TRBV25-1,15,-,-,CASSESLTWDSPLHF,TGTGCCAGCAGTGAATCCCTCACCTGGGATTCACCCCTCCACTTT
TRBJ2-3,TRBV7-9,14,TRBD1,few,CASSPDRGRGTQYF,TGTGCCAGCAGCCCCGACAGGGGGCGGGGTACGCAGTATTTT
TRBJ2-2,TRBV20-1,14,TRBD1,many,CSASDRDDTGELFF,TGCAGTGCTAGCGACAGGGACGACACCGGGGAGCTGTTTTTT
TRBJ1-5,TRBV20-1,18,-,-,CSASQPPGTKGWNQPQHF,TGCAGTGCTTCCCAACCCCCAGGGACAAAGGGCTGGAATCAGCCCCAGCATTTT
TRBJ1-2,TRBV5-5,16,-,many,CASSLTIQGLDYGYTF,TGTGCCAGCAGCTTGACAATCCAGGGTCTAGACTATGGCTACACCTTC
TRBJ2-5,TRBV6-5,16,-,many,CASSYSVTGLQETQYF,TGTGCCAGCAGTTACTCGGTGACAGGCCTCCAAGAGACCCAGTACTTC
TRBJ2-5,TRBV3-1,15,-,many,CASTDRKNLLQTQYF,TGTGCCAGCACGGACCGAAAAAACCTCCTTCAGACCCAGTACTTC
TRBJ2-2,TRBV12-3/TRBV12-4,18,TRBD2,many,CASSPSGTTARNTGELFF,TGTGCCAGCAGTCCTAGCGGGACAACCGCACGCAACACCGGGGAGCTGTTTTTT
TRBJ2-7,TRBV4-2,15,TRBD2,many,CASSPGTSGMYEQYF,TGTGCCAGCAGCCCCGGGACTAGCGGGATGTACGAGCAGTACTTC
TRBJ2-2,TRBV7-3,15,-,few,CASTEVGGRTGELFF,TGTGCCAGCACCGAGGTGGGGGGACGGACCGGGGAGCTGTTTTTT
TRBJ1-1,TRBV28,14,-,many,CASSAGQLNTEAFF,TGTGCCAGCAGTGCGGGACAATTGAACACTGAAGCTTTCTTT
TRBJ2-1,TRBV9,14,-,-,CASSVRTNTNEQFF,TGTGCCAGCAGCGTGAGGACTAACACAAATGAGCAGTTCTTC
TRBJ2-3,TRBV7-3,14,-,-,CASSLTHSTDTQYF,TGTGCCAGCAGCTTAACACATAGCACAGATACGCAGTATTTT
TRBJ2-3,TRBV28,15,TRBD1,many,CASSAYRGDTDTQYF,TGTGCCAGCAGTGCCTACAGGGGAGACACAGATACGCAGTATTTT
TRBJ1-2,TRBV28,13,-,many,CASTGILNYGYTF,TGTGCCAGCACAGGGATTTTAAACTATGGCTACACCTTC
TRBJ1-6,TRBV28,16,-,many,CASSLWGQGYNSPLHF,TGTGCCAGCAGTTTATGGGGGCAGGGCTATAATTCACCCCTCCACTTT
TRBJ1-5,TRBV6-1,14,-,many,CASTPNPLDQPQHF,TGTGCCAGCACCCCCAACCCCCTCGATCAGCCCCAGCATTTT
TRBJ2-3,TRBV20-1,14,-,many,CSAPAGILTDTQYF,TGCAGTGCCCCGGCAGGTATCCTCACAGATACGCAGTATTTT
TRBJ2-5,TRBV3-1,14,TRBD2,many,CASSHRGGGETQYF,TGTGCCAGCAGCCATCGGGGGGGCGGGGAGACCCAGTACTTC
TRBJ2-2,TRBV11-2,15,-,many,CASSSLGGFIGELFF,TGTGCCAGCAGCTCATTAGGGGGTTTTATCGGGGAGCTGTTTTTT
TRBJ1-1,TRBV20-1,14,-,many,CSAVQVFPSTEAFF,TGCAGTGCTGTACAGGTTTTCCCCAGCACTGAAGCTTTCTTT
TRBJ2-3,TRBV20-1,16,TRBD2,many,CSARGLAGRGPDTQYF,TGCAGTGCTAGAGGACTAGCGGGCCGGGGCCCAGATACGCAGTATTTT
TRBJ1-2,TRBV28,15,TRBD1,many,CASSYLVANRGGYTF,TGTGCCAGCAGTTACCTGGTCGCTAACAGGGGCGGCTACACCTTC
TRBJ2-7,TRBV19,14,-,-,CASRITGTSYEQYF,TGTGCCAGTAGAATAACCGGGACAAGCTACGAGCAGTACTTC
TRBJ1-5,TRBV20-1,14,-,few,CSANFGDLNQPQHF,TGCAGTGCTAACTTCGGGGACCTCAATCAGCCCCAGCATTTT
TRBJ1-6,TRBV12-3/TRBV12-4,15,-,-,CASRGRTAHNSPLHF,TGTGCCAGCAGGGGCAGGACGGCTCATAATTCACCCCTCCACTTT
TRBJ2-2,TRBV5-1,15,-,many,CASSSGAERTGELFF,TGCGCCAGCAGCAGCGGCGCTGAACGCACCGGGGAGCTGTTTTTT
TRBJ2-5,TRBV24-1,14,-,-,CATPTGLSQETQYF,TGTGCCACCCCCACCGGGCTAAGCCAAGAGACCCAGTACTTC
TRBJ2-1,TRBV12-3/TRBV12-4,17,TRBD2,many,CASSPDGSGISYNEQFF,TGTGCCAGCAGCCCGGACGGAAGCGGGATCTCCTACAATGAGCAGTTCTTC
TRBJ2-1,TRBV7-6,16,TRBD2,few,CASSLARASGTSEQFF,TGTGCCAGCAGCTTAGCGAGGGCTAGCGGGACTAGTGAGCAGTTCTTC
TRBJ1-4,TRBV18,15,TRBD1,few,CASPQPGQTNEKLFF,TGTGCCAGCCCACAGCCGGGACAGACTAATGAAAAACTGTTTTTT
TRBJ2-3,TRBV19,15,-,-,CATMRGLGRTDTQYF,TGTGCCACCATGCGGGGCTTAGGTCGCACAGATACGCAGTATTTT
TRBJ2-1,TRBV2,14,-,many,CASKMGLDYNEQFF,TGTGCCAGCAAAATGGGACTGGACTACAATGAGCAGTTCTTC
TRBJ2-1,TRBV18,12,-,many,CASSPPHGEQFF,TGTGCCAGCTCACCACCGCACGGTGAGCAGTTCTTC
TRBJ2-4,TRBV30,14,TRBD1,many,CAWSVGQEWHIQYF,TGTGCCTGGAGCGTAGGACAGGAATGGCACATTCAGTACTTC
TRBJ2-7,TRBV12-3/TRBV12-4,15,-,many,CASSFVQGGPYEQYF,TGTGCCAGCAGTTTTGTACAGGGGGGGCCCTACGAGCAGTACTTC
TRBJ2-7,TRBV5-1,15,TRBD2,many,CASRNGTSGFYEQYF,TGCGCCAGCAGAAACGGGACTAGCGGATTCTACGAGCAGTACTTC
TRBJ1-1,TRBV19,16,TRBD1,many,CATRTGGIGMNTEAFF,TGTGCCACGAGGACAGGGGGAATTGGCATGAACACTGAAGCTTTCTTT
TRBJ2-2,TRBV7-8,18,-,-,CASSLYSYSTSSTGELFF,TGTGCCAGCAGCTTATACTCTTACAGCACTAGCAGCACCGGGGAGCTGTTTTTT
TRBJ1-5,TRBV30,14,-,many,CAWTGGDGNQPQHF,TGTGCCTGGACGGGAGGGGATGGAAATCAGCCCCAGCATTTT
TRBJ2-5,TRBV3-1,20,TRBD2,many,CASSPRLGTSGRPSQETQYF,TGTGCCAGCAGCCCTCGACTCGGGACTAGCGGGAGGCCCTCTCAAGAGACCCAGTACTTC
TRBJ2-3,TRBV20-1,15,TRBD2,-,CSAGTSGSPPDAQYF,TGCAGTGCGGGGACTAGCGGGAGCCCTCCAGATGCGCAGTATTTT
TRBJ2-7,TRBV4-2,15,TRBD1,-,CASSQGTGVVYEQYF,TGTGCCAGCAGCCAAGGAACAGGGGTGGTATACGAGCAGTACTTC
TRBJ2-2,TRBV19,15,-,-,CASLKTGKGTGELFF,TGTGCCTCCTTGAAGACAGGCAAGGGCACCGGGGAGCTGTTTTTT
TRBJ1-5,TRBV20-1,15,-,many,CSARRGETINQPQHF,TGCAGTGCTAGACGAGGTGAGACTATCAATCAGCCCCAGCATTTT
TRBJ2-5,TRBV28,15,-,many,CASSGVRDYQETQYF,TGTGCCAGCAGCGGGGTTCGGGACTACCAAGAGACCCAGTACTTC
TRBJ1-1,TRBV7-9,13,-,many,CASSPSRDTEAFF,TGTGCCAGCAGCCCAAGCAGGGACACTGAAGCTTTCTTT
TRBJ2-7,TRBV12-3/TRBV12-4,15,-,few,CASSSRGALASEQYF,TGTGCCAGCAGTTCCCGTGGCGCCCTCGCATCCGAGCAGTACTTC
TRBJ1-1,TRBV3-1,13,-,many,CASSQDSARQAFF,TGTGCCAGCAGCCAAGACAGCGCCCGGCAGGCTTTCTTT
TRBJ2-3,TRBV28,14,-,many,CASRRIRGTDTQYF,TGTGCCAGCAGGCGGATCAGGGGCACAGATACGCAGTATTTT
TRBJ2-1,TRBV5-1,15,TRBD2,-,CASSLSPLAGERQFF,TGCGCCAGCAGCTTGTCTCCTCTAGCGGGAGAGCGGCAGTTCTTC
TRBJ2-7,TRBV5-4,13,-,few,CASSSVRDGEQYF,TGTGCCAGCAGCTCCGTTAGGGACGGCGAGCAGTACTTC
TRBJ2-1,TRBV25-1,14,TRBD2,few,CASSDAAGEGPEFF,TGTGCCAGCAGTGATGCGGCGGGAGAAGGTCCGGAGTTCTTC
TRBJ2-1,TRBV3-1,15,-,many,CASSQGRSSYNEQFF,TGTGCCAGCAGCCAAGGTAGGAGCTCCTACAATGAGCAGTTCTTC